These 5 T cell receptor beta chains share one sample of origin, sequenced in a study of blood T cell repertoires in COVID-19. Some clones are missing from TCRdb's copy, which holds only in-frame ones; the method was immunoSEQ multiplex PCR. The sample yields more than 300,000 clones, roughly 91% seen once. The specimen sequenced was PBMCs or T cells enriched from blood (not recorded which). The receptors were gathered from a woman aged 18-35 years who had recovered from COVID-19.

The V gene is TRBV4-1, the J gene TRBJ1-6; TRBD1 might be the D (5 bases). The CDR3 is made up of 18 amino acids. Trimming pared 0 bases from V and 5 bases from J, leaving 17 bases between. CDR1 is MGHRA, CDR2 YSYEKL, per germline. The CDR3 nucleotides read TGCGCCAGCAGCCAAGATATTCCCCAGGGCGAGGATAATTCACCCCTCCACTTT. Amino acids: CASSQDIPQGEDNSPLHF.

This rearrangement joins TRBV7-2 to TRBJ1-2; the D gene is possibly TRBD1 (5 bases). The ends were cut back, 5 bases at V and 2 bases at J, with 15 bases in the middle. The CDR3 spans 15 residues. The germline V gene has CDR1 SGHTA and CDR2 FQGNSA. The chain's CDR3 is CASSPGGDRNYGYTF. CDR3 nucleotides: TGTGCCAGCAGCCCGGGGGGGGATCGGAACTATGGCTACACCTTC.

This clone was found once. The sample carries other DNA sequences with the same CDR3. The rearrangement joins TRBV9 to TRBJ1-4, with D perhaps TRBD1 (5 bases). The CDR3 is 15 residues long. The germline V gene has CDR1 SGDLS and CDR2 YYNGEE. V lost 1 base and J lost 0, with 7 bases in between. The CDR3 nucleotides are TGTGCCAGCAGCGTAACGGGGGCAACTAATGAAAAACTGTTTTTT. It yields the protein CASSVTGATNEKLFF.

The chain recombines TRBV27 with TRBJ1-1; D is unresolved. The CDR3 loop spans 14 amino acids. V was clipped by 1 base and J by 1 base, with 7 bases between them. Germline assignment: CDR1 MNHEY and CDR2 SMNVEV (reference sequence). In nucleotides, the CDR3 is TGTGCCAGCAGTTTATACAGACAGAACACTGAAGCTTTCTTT. Translating gives CASSLYRQNTEAFF.

V usage is TRBV2 and J usage is TRBJ1-6; tentative D call: TRBD1 (5 bases). The CDR3 consists of 15 residues. Looked up from germline, CDR1 is SNHLY and CDR2 is FYNNEI. V gave up 9 bases and J gave up 8 bases, with 20 bases separating them. The CDR3 region has the DNA TGTGCCAGGTCCAACCGGGTTTTAGGGGATTCACCCCTCCACTTT. Translation gives CARSNRVLGDSPLHF.